Below are 30 T cell receptor beta chains sequenced from a single sample in a study of identical twins. TCRdb re-analysed the 5' RACE reads in MiXCR, keeping a single row per CDR3 protein. The profile covers some 730,000 distinct CDR3 sequences, with approximately 18% appearing a single time and around 12% taken by the ten largest. The same sample was also studied in work on T cells expressing NK-cell markers.

Specimen: PBMCs. The source is a woman younger than 30 in good health.

The table lists this clonotype with a count of one. V is TRBV3-1 and J is TRBJ2-2, with D perhaps matching TRBD2 (6 bases). This CDR3 is 14 amino acids long. Germline CDR1 is LGHDT and CDR2 is YNNKEL (reference sequence). Trimming removed 0 bases from V and 7 bases from J, with 9 bases in between. The CDR3 DNA follows: TGTGCCAGCAGCCAAGACAGGAGGGACGGGGAGCTGTTTTTT. Protein: CASSQDRRDGELFF.

The gene calls are TRBV7-2 and TRBJ1-6, with 9 bases fitting TRBD1. Germline values: CDR1 SGHTA, CDR2 FQGNSA. V shed 1 base, J shed 1 base, and the junction held 2 bases outside the gene matches. The CDR3 is 17 residues long. CDR3 nucleotides: TGTGCCAGCAGCTTAGTGACAGGGGGATCCTATAATTCACCCCTCCACTTT. Encoded protein: CASSLVTGGSYNSPLHF. Full variable domain (rest looked up from reference TRBV7-2 and TRBJ1-6): GAGVSQSPSNKVTEKGKDVELRCDPISGHTALYWYRQSLGQGLEFLIYFQGNSAPDKSGLPSDRFSAERTGGSVSTLTIQRTQQEDSAVYLCASSLVTGGSYNSPLHFGNGTRLTVT.

The J gene is TRBJ2-2, the V gene TRBV7-8, with 8 bases matching TRBD1. The CDR3 sequence is 16 residues long. V dropped 1 base and J dropped 1; count of bases not matched to a gene: 2. The germline V gene has CDR1 SGHVS and CDR2 FQNEAQ. CDR3 residues: CASSLVGTGNTGELFF. The CDR3 nucleotides are TGTGCCAGCAGCTTAGTTGGGACAGGGAACACCGGGGAGCTGTTTTTT.

V is TRBV2 and J is TRBJ2-7, with D tentatively TRBD2 (5 bases). V was shortened by 7 bases and J by 6 bases, with 16 bases between the two germline ends. Germline values: CDR1 SNHLY, CDR2 FYNNEI. The CDR3 runs to 13 residues. Here the CDR3 DNA reads TGTGCCAGCACCGCACAGAGGGCTTCCGAGCAGTACTTC. The encoded protein is CASTAQRASEQYF.

The chain links TRBV20-1 to TRBJ2-5, with D possibly matching TRBD2 (5 bases). The CDR3 length is 13 residues. The V gene's germline CDR1 is DFQATT and CDR2 SNEGSKA (reference sequence). The germline V and J ends were trimmed by 3 bases and 2 bases, with 10 bases remaining between them. In nucleotides, the CDR3 is TGCAGTGCTAGGGACTCACTACAAGAGACCCAGTACTTC. The encoded protein is CSARDSLQETQYF.

This clonotype was counted a few times. The genes are TRBV7-9 and TRBJ1-6; 7 bases map to TRBD1. V was pared by 6 bases and J by 4 bases, with 9 bases of the junction left unmatched. The length of the CDR3 is 16 residues. From germline, CDR1 is SEHNR and CDR2 FQNEAQ (reference sequence). The CDR3 spells CASRRSGQEYNSPLHF. The CDR3 bases are TGTGCCAGCAGACGTTCAGGACAGGAGTATAATTCACCCCTCCACTTT.

The rearrangement links TRBV21-1 to TRBJ2-2; the D call TRBD2 from the table was never checked on the DNA. TRBV21-1 is a pseudogene locus. There are 15 residues in the CDR3. DNA of the CDR3: TGTGCCAGCTGCCTCAAGGGAGGAGTGACCGGGGAGCTGTTTTTT. It yields the protein CASCLKGGVTGELFF.

This clonotype has more than one count but fewer than ten. The J gene is TRBJ2-2, the V gene TRBV9; the match to TRBD2 covers 12 bases. The CDR3 has 16 amino acids. CDR1 is SGDLS, CDR2 YYNGEE, per germline. Trimming cost V 3 bases and J 6 bases; bases outside gene matches: 6. The DNA of the CDR3 is TGTGCCAGCAGCGGTTCTAGCGGGGGGGCACCCGGGGAGCTGTTTTTT. Translated, it gives CASSGSSGGAPGELFF.

The V gene is TRBV18, the J gene TRBJ2-1; 10 bases fit TRBD2. From germline, CDR1 is KGHSH and CDR2 LQKENI. The length of the CDR3 is 17 residues. After removal of 1 base from V and 2 bases from J, the junction contained 5 bases not matched to a gene. The CDR3: CASSPRPSGSAYNEQFF. For the CDR3, the DNA is TGTGCCAGCTCACCACGCCCTAGCGGGAGTGCCTACAATGAGCAGTTCTTC.

This clonotype was detected ten times or more. This chain links TRBV6-1 with TRBJ2-1; 7 positions match TRBD2. The V gene's germline CDR1 is MNHNS and CDR2 SASEGT. This CDR3 is 13 amino acids long. The J segment lost 4 bases and the V segment lost 8 bases, leaving 5 bases of the junction unmatched. The CDR3 sequence: CASSASGYNEQFF. The CDR3 DNA is TGTGCCAGCTCAGCTAGCGGTTACAATGAGCAGTTCTTC.

V and J are TRBV29-1 and TRBJ2-7, with 11 nucleotides matching TRBD2. V was clipped by 6 bases and J by 5 bases; unmatched bases: 15. This CDR3 has 16 residues. Germline-derived CDR1 and CDR2 are SQVTM and ANQGSEA. The CDR3 sequence: CSVVEVRLAGIHEQYF. CDR3 DNA sequence: TGCAGCGTGGTGGAAGTTCGACTAGCGGGGATCCACGAGCAGTACTTC.

The chain couples TRBV3-1 to TRBJ1-4, with D unclear. CDR1 and CDR2 from the germline V gene are LGHDT and YNNKEL (reference sequence). Trimming left V 8 bases short and J 4 bases short, with 11 bases between. This CDR3 contains 13 residues. The CDR3 region is CASSPESNEKLFF. CDR3 coding DNA: TGTGCCAGCTCGCCGGAGAGTAATGAAAAACTGTTTTTT.

This clonotype occurred a few times. The J gene is TRBJ2-1, the V gene TRBV20-1; D call uncertain. CDR1 DFQATT and CDR2 SNEGSKA come from the germline V gene (reference sequence). The CDR3 covers 13 residues. Trimming pared 4 bases from V and 3 bases from J, leaving 10 bases between. In DNA, the CDR3 is TGCAGTGCTACTAGGAGTTTCTACAATGAGCAGTTCTTC. Protein: CSATRSFYNEQFF.

The chain combines TRBV3-1 with TRBJ2-3; 7 nucleotides line up with TRBD2. The CDR3 runs to 16 residues. Germline CDR1 and CDR2: LGHDT and YNNKEL (reference sequence). Losses at the gene ends were 4 bases for V and 2 bases for J; bases not matched to a gene: 9. The CDR3 is CASSLSWDYYTDTQYF. The CDR3 bases are TGTGCCAGCAGCCTATCCTGGGACTATTACACAGATACGCAGTATTTT.

Only one count was recorded for this clonotype. The chain employs TRBV20-1 and TRBJ2-3; 9 bases match TRBD2. CDR3 size: 15 residues. The germline V gene encodes CDR1 DFQATT and CDR2 SNEGSKA (reference sequence). The trim removed 3 bases at V and 7 bases at J, leaving 11 bases unmatched. CDR3 loop: CSASPPAGGLYTQYF. The CDR3 nucleotides are TGCAGTGCTAGCCCGCCAGCGGGGGGCCTCTATACGCAGTATTTT.

The V gene is TRBV5-1, the J gene TRBJ1-1; D remains ambiguous. The V gene lost 6 bases and the J gene lost 8 bases, with 14 bases spanning the gap. This CDR3 has 12 amino acids. Germline V gene lookup returns CDR1 SGHRS and CDR2 YFSETQ. The CDR3 nucleotides read TGCGCCAGCACCTCCTCTGGGCTCGAAGCTTTCTTT. Its translation is CASTSSGLEAFF.

A few counts support this clonotype. This chain uses TRBV6-5 with TRBJ1-3; 7 bases agree with TRBD1. Trimming at V came to 1 base and at J to 3 bases, leaving 3 bases not matched to a gene. The length of the CDR3 is 15 residues. The germline CDR1 and CDR2 sequences are MNHEY and SVGAGI. CDR3 residues: CASSYFAGGGNTIYF. CDR3 DNA sequence: TGTGCCAGCAGTTACTTTGCAGGGGGTGGAAACACCATATATTTT.

This clonotype was counted only a few times. V and J are TRBV7-6 and TRBJ1-1, with D perhaps TRBD1 (5 bases). With 7 bases removed from V and 4 bases from J, the gap between germline ends came to 10 bases. Germline CDR1 reads SGHVS; CDR2 reads FNYEAQ. The CDR3 extends over 12 amino acids. CDR3 in DNA: TGTGCCAGCACCCAAACAGGCACTGAAGCTTTCTTT. Protein product: CASTQTGTEAFF.

This clonotype appeared once. The V and J genes are TRBV5-1 and TRBJ2-5; D is uncertain. The CDR3 is 12 residues long. Germline V gene data show CDR1 as SGHRS and CDR2 as YFSETQ. V lost 5 bases and J lost 1, with 6 bases in between. CDR3 sequence reads: CASRWLQETQYF. CDR3 nucleotide sequence: TGCGCCAGCAGATGGCTCCAAGAGACCCAGTACTTC.

The chain employs TRBV9 and TRBJ1-4; a weak D match, TRBD1 (5 bases). The V end lost 0 bases, the J end lost 8 bases, and 11 bases lay between the germline ends. This CDR3 spans 14 amino acids. Per the germline V gene, CDR1 is SGDLS and CDR2 is YYNGEE. In DNA, the CDR3 is TGTGCCAGCAGCGTAGGGCAGGGTTCAGAAAAACTGTTTTTT. The encoded protein is CASSVGQGSEKLFF.

This clonotype was counted many times. J is TRBJ2-2 and V is TRBV5-1, with a tentative D call TRBD2 (5 bases). The CDR3 has 15 amino acids. Deletions cut 0 bases from V and 2 bases from J, with 8 bases between. Germline CDR1 is SGHRS and CDR2 is YFSETQ. The CDR3: CASSLAGLNTGELFF. The CDR3 DNA is TGCGCCAGCAGCTTGGCAGGACTCAACACCGGGGAGCTGTTTTTT.

This clonotype showed up many times. This sequence joins TRBV20-1 and TRBJ1-1; 7 nucleotides line up with TRBD1. This CDR3 region has 14 residues. The J segment lost 1 base and the V segment lost 4 bases, leaving 6 bases of the junction unmatched. Germline V gene lookup returns CDR1 DFQATT and CDR2 SNEGSKA (reference sequence). CDR3 DNA sequence: TGCAGTGCTAATCCCTACAGGGGGAACACTGAAGCTTTCTTT. Translated, it gives CSANPYRGNTEAFF.

This clonotype was detected ten times or more. The gene calls are TRBV5-6 and TRBJ2-7; 7 bases map to TRBD2. Germline trimming cut 3 bases from V and 0 bases from J; bases unmatched to any gene: 3. The germline gives CDR1 SGHDT, CDR2 YYEEEE. The CDR3 extends over 14 amino acids. For the CDR3, the DNA is TGTGCCAGCAGCTACCCTAGCGGCTCCTACGAGCAGTACTTC. It encodes CASSYPSGSYEQYF.

The chain joins TRBV20-1 to TRBJ1-1; D remains unclear. This CDR3 spans 12 amino acids. Between the trimmed V and J ends, which lost 6 bases and 4 bases, there was a span of 12 bases. CDR1 and CDR2 (germline): DFQATT, SNEGSKA (reference sequence). CDR3 coding DNA: TGCAGTGCAGATCCCGTAGGCACTGAAGCTTTCTTT. This codes for CSADPVGTEAFF.

This chain connects TRBV12-3 or TRBV12-4 to TRBJ2-7; D gene uncertain. V was cut by 2 bases and J by 6 bases, with 11 bases left in between. The CDR3 has 13 amino acids. CDR3 residues: CASSLSGFSEQYF. The CDR3 DNA reads as TGTGCCAGCAGTTTATCAGGTTTTTCCGAGCAGTACTTC.

The chain joins TRBV12-3 or TRBV12-4 to TRBJ2-1; TRBD2 is a possible D gene (6 bases). The ends were cut back, 7 bases at V and 7 bases at J, with 14 bases in the middle. The CDR3 spans 13 residues. CDR3 protein: CASTLYRGNEQFF. As DNA, the CDR3 is TGTGCCAGCACCCTGTACCGGGGGAATGAGCAGTTCTTC.

This chain joins TRBV3-1 and TRBJ2-1, with D perhaps TRBD1 (5 bases). Germline V gives CDR1 LGHDT, CDR2 YNNKEL (reference sequence). There are 13 residues in the CDR3. Trimming shortened V by 1 base and J by 7 bases, and 8 bases separated the two germline ends. CDR3 region: CASSQVSGNEQFF. The CDR3 coding sequence is TGTGCCAGCAGCCAAGTATCAGGGAATGAGCAGTTCTTC.

This clonotype has only a few counts. This sequence joins TRBV5-6 and TRBJ2-7; the D is unclear. The CDR3 length is 14 residues. Germline V gives CDR1 SGHDT, CDR2 YYEEEE. Trimming removed 1 base from V and 1 base from J, with 9 bases in between. CDR3 in amino acids: CASSLMAPSYEQYF. The CDR3 coding sequence is TGTGCCAGCAGCTTGATGGCACCTTCCTACGAGCAGTACTTC.

This clonotype has a handful of counts. This chain connects TRBV27 to TRBJ2-7; D is uncertain. The CDR3 extends over 12 amino acids. Deletions cut 6 bases from V and 5 bases from J, with 11 bases between. Per germline, CDR1 MNHEY and CDR2 SMNVEV (reference sequence). CDR3 bases: TGTGCCAGCAGGCCGGTTGTCCACGAGCAGTACTTC. Its protein product is CASRPVVHEQYF.

About this clonotype itself: One end of the junction varies from germline; a read error may be responsible. The rearrangement uses TRBV7-2 and TRBJ2-7; D is undetermined. The CDR3 contains 14 residues. CDR1 and CDR2 from the germline V gene are SGHTA and FQGNSA. The CDR3 reads CASTDTVSSYEQYF. CDR3 in DNA: TGTGCTAGCACCGATACAGTTAGCTCCTACGAGCAGTACTTC.